This TCR beta chain appears in the sequencing data of a study of blood T cell repertoires in COVID-19 (dated by TCRdb to the early 2020s). About the study as a whole: Samples from collaborators originated in the United States, Italy and Spain and spanned both the acute and convalescent phases of COVID-19. The prospective study material was composed of cDNA or gDNA derived from T cells, B-cell-depleted T cells, or PBMCs. The dataset comprised deeply sampled blood TCRbeta repertoires from subjects exposed to, actively infected with, or recovered from COVID-19. The repertoires were released in a freely available public database meant as a resource for research on the immune response to SARS-CoV-2. The samples were drawn from the first 160 participants of the ongoing ImmuneRACE study and from more than 1,000 subjects provided by 6 global collaborators. A de-identified subject ID, COVID-19 status, age in years and sex were almost always included in the sample metadata. Where available, HLA class I and class II types were obtained from metadata supplied by the sample provider rather than from assay-based typing. Broad study findings and their caveats: The amount of clinical and demographic metadata varied by source and participant and was provided uncurated.

TCRbeta CDR3 regions were amplified from genomic DNA by means of the immunoSEQ Assay, a bias-controlled multiplex PCR. Per the source publication's procedure: Within the assay, amplification of reference gene primers was used to estimate how many nucleated cells each sample contained. Sequence reads were collapsed and filtered to measure the absolute abundance of every unique TCRbeta CDR3 rearrangement. Productive Simpson clonality was computed per sample as the square root of Simpson's diversity index over productive rearrangements. TCRdb provides this immuneACCESS table in a form limited to in-frame rearrangements. Some clones are lacking; in checked studies, under half of them reflect an unresolved V gene, and why the rest are absent is not known. That table supplies the V and J calls and clone size; D and trimming were determined from the DNA. A total of 300,000 or so clones appear in this sample, about 92% of them only once. Around 2.6% of the sample is held by the ten biggest clonotypes.

Trimmed from V: 5 bases; trimmed from J: 7 bases; junction bases lacking a gene match: 12. From cysteine to phenylalanine, the CDR3 is 15 amino acids long. The only DNA kept is the CDR3, 45 bases in frame from the first base. The germline V gene specifies MDHEN as CDR1 and SYDVKM as CDR2. Enrolling through a virtual design, the prospective study's participants ranged in age from roughly 18 to 95 years and lived across roughly 24 United States geographic areas. In the prospective study, participants were assigned to cohorts based on the clinical history participants reported in a screening survey and a study questionnaire. ImmuneRACE Cohort 3 recovered participants were defined by two consecutive negative NP/OP PCR tests, healthcare professional clearance, or symptom resolution. In the prospective study, whole blood, serum and a nasopharyngeal or oropharyngeal swab were collected from each participant by mobile phlebotomists. Over a 2-month period, participants in the prospective study had the option of providing additional blood draws and questionnaires. Prospective study blood samples were shipped either frozen or at room temperature before DNA extraction.

In the case of this clone: The specificity of this receptor is unknown. Qualities for individual bases were not recorded, and no much larger clone is one base off.

The V and J genes are TRBV28 and TRBJ1-2; 8 bases in the junction line up with TRBD1. This TCR was recovered from a man aged 55-75 years who had recovered from COVID-19. The source material was PBMCs or T cells enriched from blood (not recorded which). The CDR3 region reads CASSLRTGMVGGYTF. The nucleotide sequence is TGTGCCAGCAGTCTACGGACAGGGATGGTCGGTGGCTACACCTTC.